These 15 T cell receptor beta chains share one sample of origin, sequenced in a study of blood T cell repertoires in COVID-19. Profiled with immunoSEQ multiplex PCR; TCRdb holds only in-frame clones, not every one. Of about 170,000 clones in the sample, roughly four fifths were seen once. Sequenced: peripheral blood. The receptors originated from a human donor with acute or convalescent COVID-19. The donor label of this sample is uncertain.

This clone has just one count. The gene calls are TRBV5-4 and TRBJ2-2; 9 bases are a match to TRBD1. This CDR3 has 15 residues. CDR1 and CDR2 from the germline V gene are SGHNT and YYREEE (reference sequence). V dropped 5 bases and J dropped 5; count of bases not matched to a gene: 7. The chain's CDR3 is CASSSTGGETGELFF. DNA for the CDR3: TGTGCCAGCAGTTCTACAGGGGGCGAGACCGGGGAGCTGTTTTTT. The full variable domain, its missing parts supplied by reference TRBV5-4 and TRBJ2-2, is ETGVTQSPTHLIKTRGQQVTLRCSSQSGHNTVSWYQQALGQGPQFIFQYYREEENGRGNFPPRFSGLQFPNYSSELNVNALELDDSALYLCASSSTGGETGELFFGEGSRLTVL.

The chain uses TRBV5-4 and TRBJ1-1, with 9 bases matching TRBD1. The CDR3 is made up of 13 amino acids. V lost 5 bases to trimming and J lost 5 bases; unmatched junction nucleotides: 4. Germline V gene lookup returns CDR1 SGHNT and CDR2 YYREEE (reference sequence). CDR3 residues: CASRGTGRTEAFF. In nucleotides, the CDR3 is TGTGCCAGCAGAGGGACAGGGAGGACTGAAGCTTTCTTT.

The CDR3 loop is CASTQISGQHTEAFF. The CDR3 nucleotides are TGTGCCAGCACCCAGATATCGGGACAGCACACTGAAGCTTTCTTT. The chain combines TRBV28 with TRBJ1-1, with 7 bases fitting TRBD1. The CDR3 contains 15 residues. From germline, CDR1 is MDHEN and CDR2 SYDVKM. Losses at the gene ends were 7 bases for V and 3 bases for J; bases not matched to a gene: 11.

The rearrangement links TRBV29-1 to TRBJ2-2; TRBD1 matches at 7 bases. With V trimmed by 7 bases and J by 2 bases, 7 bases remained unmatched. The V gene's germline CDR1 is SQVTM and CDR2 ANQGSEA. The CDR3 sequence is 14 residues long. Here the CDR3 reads CSGGGQANTGELFF. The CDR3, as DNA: TGCAGCGGCGGTGGACAGGCTAACACCGGGGAGCTGTTTTTT.

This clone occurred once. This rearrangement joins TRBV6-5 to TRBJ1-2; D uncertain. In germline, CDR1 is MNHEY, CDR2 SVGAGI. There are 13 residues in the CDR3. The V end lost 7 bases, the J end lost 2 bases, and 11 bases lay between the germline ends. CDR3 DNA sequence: TGTGCCAGCATTTGGTCTACCAACTATGGCTACACCTTC. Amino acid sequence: CASIWSTNYGYTF.

The CDR3 DNA sequence: TGTGCCAGTAGGGCCGGCCAGGGTGAGACCCAGTACTTC. Translation gives CASRAGQGETQYF. The chain links TRBV19 to TRBJ2-5, with D perhaps matching TRBD1 (5 bases). From germline, CDR1 is LNHDA and CDR2 SQIVND (reference sequence). The V end was cut by 6 bases, the J end by 5 bases, with 13 bases between. The CDR3 loop spans 13 amino acids.

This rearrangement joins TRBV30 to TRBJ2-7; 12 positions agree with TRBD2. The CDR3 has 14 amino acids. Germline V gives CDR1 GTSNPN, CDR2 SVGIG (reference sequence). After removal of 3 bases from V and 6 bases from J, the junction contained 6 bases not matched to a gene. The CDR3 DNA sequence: TGTGCCTGGAGGGTGACTAGCGGGAGACCCGAGCAGTACTTC. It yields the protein CAWRVTSGRPEQYF.

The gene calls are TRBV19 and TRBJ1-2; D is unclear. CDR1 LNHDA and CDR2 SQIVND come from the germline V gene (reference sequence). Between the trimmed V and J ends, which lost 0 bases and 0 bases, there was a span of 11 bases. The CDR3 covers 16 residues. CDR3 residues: CASSIDPTVANYGYTF. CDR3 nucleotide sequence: TGTGCCAGTAGTATAGATCCCACGGTCGCTAACTATGGCTACACCTTC.

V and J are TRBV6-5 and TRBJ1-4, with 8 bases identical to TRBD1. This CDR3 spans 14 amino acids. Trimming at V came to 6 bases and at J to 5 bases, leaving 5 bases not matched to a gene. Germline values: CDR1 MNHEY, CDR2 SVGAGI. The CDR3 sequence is CASSYRGGNEKLFF. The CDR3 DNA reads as TGTGCCAGCAGCTACAGGGGGGGAAATGAAAAACTGTTTTTT.

Here the CDR3 reads CASNQRPGSQYEQYF. The CDR3 DNA reads as TGTGCCAGCAACCAGAGGCCGGGGTCGCAGTACGAGCAGTACTTC. This chain connects TRBV2 to TRBJ2-7, with D possibly being TRBD2 (5 bases). CDR3 length equals 15 residues. V was pared by 7 bases and J by 4 bases, with 20 bases between. Germline CDR1 is SNHLY and CDR2 is FYNNEI.

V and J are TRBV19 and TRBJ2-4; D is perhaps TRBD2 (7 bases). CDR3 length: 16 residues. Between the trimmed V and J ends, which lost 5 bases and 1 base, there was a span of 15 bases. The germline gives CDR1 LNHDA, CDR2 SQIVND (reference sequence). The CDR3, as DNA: TGTGCCAGTAGTCCAAATGAGGGGGGGGCCAAAAACATTCAGTACTTC. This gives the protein CASSPNEGGAKNIQYF.

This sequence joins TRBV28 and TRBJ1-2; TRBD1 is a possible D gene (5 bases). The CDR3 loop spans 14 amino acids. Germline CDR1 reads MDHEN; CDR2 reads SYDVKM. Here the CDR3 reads CAIGGTGGLDGYTF. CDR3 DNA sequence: TGTGCAATCGGGGGGACCGGTGGTCTAGATGGCTACACCTTC.

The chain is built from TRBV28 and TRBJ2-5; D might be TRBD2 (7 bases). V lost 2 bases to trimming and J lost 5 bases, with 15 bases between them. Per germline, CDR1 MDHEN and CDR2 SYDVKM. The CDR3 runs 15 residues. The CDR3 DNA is TGTGCCAGCAGTTTAGCGGGGGCTCTGGATGAGACCCAGTACTTC. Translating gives CASSLAGALDETQYF.

CDR3 nucleotide sequence: TGTGCCAGCAGCCCCCAACAGGGCTCATCTGGAAACACCATATATTTT. It yields the protein CASSPQQGSSGNTIYF. This chain uses TRBV14 with TRBJ1-3; the D gene is possibly TRBD1 (6 bases). V was trimmed by 4 bases and J by 1 base, leaving 14 bases between them. The CDR3 is 16 amino acids. CDR1 SGHDN and CDR2 FVKESK come from the germline V gene.

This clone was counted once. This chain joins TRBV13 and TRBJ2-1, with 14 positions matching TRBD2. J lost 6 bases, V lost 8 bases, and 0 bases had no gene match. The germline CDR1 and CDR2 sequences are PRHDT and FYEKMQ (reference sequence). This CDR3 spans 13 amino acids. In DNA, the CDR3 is TGTGCCAGCGGACTAGCGGGAGGCAATGAGCAGTTCTTC. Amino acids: CASGLAGGNEQFF.